The following is a TCR beta chain sequence with its context. This sample stems from a study of T cell changes during pregnancy in multiple sclerosis. Clones were read by immunoSEQ multiplex PCR, and TCRdb kept only the in-frame ones, dropping some. The data show roughly 64,000 clones, with roughly 90% seen just once and approximately 1.2% held by the top ten. Germline V CDR1 and CDR2: LGHNA, YSLEER. The CDR3 totals 16 residues. After removal of 0 bases from V and 6 bases from J, the junction contained 8 bases not matched to a gene. This chain uses TRBV4-3 with TRBJ2-1; TRBD2 matches 7 bases. The sequences come from peripheral blood, collected in the second trimester of pregnancy. The source is a female donor with multiple sclerosis, enrolled in a pregnancy study. The CDR3 protein is CASSQDPRGGSNEQFF. The CDR3, as DNA: TGCGCCAGCAGCCAAGATCCACGGGGAGGGTCCAATGAGCAGTTCTTC.